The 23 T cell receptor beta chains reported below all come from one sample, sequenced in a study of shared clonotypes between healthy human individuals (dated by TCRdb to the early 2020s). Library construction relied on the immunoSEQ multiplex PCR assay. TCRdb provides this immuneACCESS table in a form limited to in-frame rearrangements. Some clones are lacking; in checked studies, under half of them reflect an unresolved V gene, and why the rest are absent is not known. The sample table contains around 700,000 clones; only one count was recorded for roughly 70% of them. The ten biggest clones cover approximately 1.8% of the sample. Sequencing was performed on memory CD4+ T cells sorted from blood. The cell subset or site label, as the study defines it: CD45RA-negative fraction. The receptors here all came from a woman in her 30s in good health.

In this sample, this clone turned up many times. CDR3 sequence (DNA): TGTGCCAGCAGCCCTCCGCAGGGGAACACTGAAGCTTTCTTT. Translated, it gives CASSPPQGNTEAFF. The rearrangement links TRBV6-6 to TRBJ1-1, with D possibly TRBD1 on 5 matching bases. Germline V lookup: CDR1 MNHNY, CDR2 SVGAGI (reference sequence). The V gene lost 6 bases and the J gene lost 1 base, with 12 bases spanning the gap. The CDR3 sequence is 14 residues long.

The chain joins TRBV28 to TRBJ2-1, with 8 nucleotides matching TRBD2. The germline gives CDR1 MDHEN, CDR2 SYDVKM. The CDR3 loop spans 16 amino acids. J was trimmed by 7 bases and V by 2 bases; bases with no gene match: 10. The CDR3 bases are TGTGCCAGCAGTTTAACGGGAGGGCCGCTTGGGAATGAGCAGTTCTTC. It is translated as CASSLTGGPLGNEQFF. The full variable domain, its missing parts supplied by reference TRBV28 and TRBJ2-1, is DVKVTQSSRYLVKRTGEKVFLECVQDMDHENMFWYRQDPGLGLRLIYFSYDVKMKEKGDIPEGYSVSREKKERFSLILESASTNQTSMYLCASSLTGGPLGNEQFFGPGTRLTVL.

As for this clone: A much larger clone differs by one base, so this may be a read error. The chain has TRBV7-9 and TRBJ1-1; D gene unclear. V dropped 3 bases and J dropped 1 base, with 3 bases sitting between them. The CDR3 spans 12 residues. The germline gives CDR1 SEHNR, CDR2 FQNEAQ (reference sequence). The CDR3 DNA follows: TGTGCCAGCAGCTTTGGGAACACTGAAGCTTTCTTT. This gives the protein CASSFGNTEAFF.

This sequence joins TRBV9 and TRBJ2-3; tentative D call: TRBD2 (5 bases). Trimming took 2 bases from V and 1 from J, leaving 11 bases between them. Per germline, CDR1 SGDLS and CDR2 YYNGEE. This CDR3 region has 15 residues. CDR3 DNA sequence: TGTGCCAGCAGCGTCCTTTTCGGGGGCACAGATACGCAGTATTTT. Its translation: CASSVLFGGTDTQYF. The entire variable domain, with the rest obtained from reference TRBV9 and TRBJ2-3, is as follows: DSGVTQTPKHLITATGQRVTLRCSPRSGDLSVYWYQQSLDQGLQFLIQYYNGEERAKGNILERFSAQQFPDLHSELNLSSLELGDSALYFCASSVLFGGTDTQYFGPGTRLTVL.

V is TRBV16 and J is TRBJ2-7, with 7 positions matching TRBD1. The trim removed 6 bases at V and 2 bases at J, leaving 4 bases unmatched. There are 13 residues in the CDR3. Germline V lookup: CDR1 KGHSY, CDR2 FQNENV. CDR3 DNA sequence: TGTGCCAGCAGTCGGGACAGTACCTACGAGCAGTACTTC. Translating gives CASSRDSTYEQYF.

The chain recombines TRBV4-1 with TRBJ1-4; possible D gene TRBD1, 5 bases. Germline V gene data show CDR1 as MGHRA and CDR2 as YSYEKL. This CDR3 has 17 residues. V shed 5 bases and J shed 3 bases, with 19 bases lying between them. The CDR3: CASSKTLPGAANEKLFF. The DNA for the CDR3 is TGCGCCAGCAGCAAAACTTTACCCGGGGCGGCTAATGAAAAACTGTTTTTT.

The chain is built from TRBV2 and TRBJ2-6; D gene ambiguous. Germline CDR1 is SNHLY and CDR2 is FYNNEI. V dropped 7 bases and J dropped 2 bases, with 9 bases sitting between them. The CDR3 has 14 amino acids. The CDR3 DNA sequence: TGTGCCAGCACTCGATCCCCTGGGGCCAACGTCCTGACTTTC. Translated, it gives CASTRSPGANVLTF.

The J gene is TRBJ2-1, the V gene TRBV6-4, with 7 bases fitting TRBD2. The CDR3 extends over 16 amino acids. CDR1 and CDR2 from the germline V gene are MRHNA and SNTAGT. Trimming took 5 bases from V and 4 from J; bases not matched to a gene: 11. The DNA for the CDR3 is TGTGCCAGCAGTCAACAGCCGGGACTAAATTACAATGAGCAGTTCTTC. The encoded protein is CASSQQPGLNYNEQFF.

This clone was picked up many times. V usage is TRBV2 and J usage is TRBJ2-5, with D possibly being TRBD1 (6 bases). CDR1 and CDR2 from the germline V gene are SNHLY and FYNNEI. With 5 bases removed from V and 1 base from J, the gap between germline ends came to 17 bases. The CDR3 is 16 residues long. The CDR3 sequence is CASSYLLQGRQETQYF. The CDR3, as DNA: TGTGCCAGCAGTTACCTCCTACAGGGCCGCCAAGAGACCCAGTACTTC.

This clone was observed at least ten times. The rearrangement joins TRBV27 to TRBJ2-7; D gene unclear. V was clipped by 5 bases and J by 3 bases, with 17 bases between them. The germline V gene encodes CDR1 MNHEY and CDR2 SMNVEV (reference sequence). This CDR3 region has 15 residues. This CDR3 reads CASSPRLVDLYEQYF. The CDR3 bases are TGTGCCAGCAGTCCTAGGCTCGTAGATCTCTACGAGCAGTACTTC.

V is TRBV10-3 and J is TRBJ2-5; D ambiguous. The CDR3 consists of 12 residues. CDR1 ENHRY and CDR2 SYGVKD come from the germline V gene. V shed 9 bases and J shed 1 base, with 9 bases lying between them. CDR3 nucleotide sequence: TGTGCCATTTTAGTCGGCCAAGAGACCCAGTACTTC. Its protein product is CAILVGQETQYF.

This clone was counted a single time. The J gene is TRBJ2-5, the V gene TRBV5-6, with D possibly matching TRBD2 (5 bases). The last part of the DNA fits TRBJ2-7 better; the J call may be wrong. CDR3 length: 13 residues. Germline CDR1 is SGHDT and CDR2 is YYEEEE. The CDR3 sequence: CASSGGQSYEQYF. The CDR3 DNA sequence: TGTGCCAGCAGCGGCGGGCAATCCTACGAGCAGTACTTC.

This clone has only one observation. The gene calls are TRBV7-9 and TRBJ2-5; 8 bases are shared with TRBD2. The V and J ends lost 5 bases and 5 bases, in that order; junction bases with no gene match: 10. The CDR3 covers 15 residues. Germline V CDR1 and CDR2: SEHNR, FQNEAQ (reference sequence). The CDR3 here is CASSQRAGVVETQYF. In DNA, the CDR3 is TGTGCCAGCAGCCAAAGAGCGGGAGTGGTGGAGACCCAGTACTTC.

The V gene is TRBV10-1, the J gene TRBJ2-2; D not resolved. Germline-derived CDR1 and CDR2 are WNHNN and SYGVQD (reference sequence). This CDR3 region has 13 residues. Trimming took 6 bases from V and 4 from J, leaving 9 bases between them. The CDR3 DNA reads TGCGCCAGCAGACCGGGCCTCACCGGGGAGCTGTTTTTT. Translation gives CASRPGLTGELFF.

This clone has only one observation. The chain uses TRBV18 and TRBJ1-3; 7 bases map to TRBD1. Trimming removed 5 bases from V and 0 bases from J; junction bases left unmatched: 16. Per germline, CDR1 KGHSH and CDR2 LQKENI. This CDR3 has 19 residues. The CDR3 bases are TGTGCCAGCTCATCTCAGTCAGGGGGATTGGGCCTCTCTGGAAACACCATATATTTT. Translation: CASSSQSGGLGLSGNTIYF. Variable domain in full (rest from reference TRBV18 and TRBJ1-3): NAGVMQNPRHLVRRRGQEARLRCSPMKGHSHVYWYRQLPEEGLKFMVYLQKENIIDESGMPKERFSAEFPKEGPSILRIQQVVRGDSAAYFCASSSQSGGLGLSGNTIYFGEGSWLTVV.

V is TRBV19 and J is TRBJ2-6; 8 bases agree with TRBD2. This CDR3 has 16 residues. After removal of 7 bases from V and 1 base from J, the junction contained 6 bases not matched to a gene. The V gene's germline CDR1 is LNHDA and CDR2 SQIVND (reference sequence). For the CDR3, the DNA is TGTGCCAGTACCGGCGGGAGGATTTCTGGGGCCAACGTCCTGACTTTC. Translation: CASTGGRISGANVLTF. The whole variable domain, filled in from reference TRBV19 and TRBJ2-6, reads DGGITQSPKYLFRKEGQNVTLSCEQNLNHDAMYWYRQDPGQGLRLIYYSQIVNDFQKGDIAEGYSVSREKKESFPLTVTSAQKNPTAFYLCASTGGRISGANVLTFGAGSRLTVL.

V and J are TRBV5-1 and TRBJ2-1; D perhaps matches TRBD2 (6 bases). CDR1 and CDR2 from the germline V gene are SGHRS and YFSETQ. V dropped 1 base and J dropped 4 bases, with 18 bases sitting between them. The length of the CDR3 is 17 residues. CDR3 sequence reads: CASSLIPGSGLYNEQFF. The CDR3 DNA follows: TGCGCCAGCAGCTTGATTCCAGGTAGCGGCCTTTACAATGAGCAGTTCTTC.

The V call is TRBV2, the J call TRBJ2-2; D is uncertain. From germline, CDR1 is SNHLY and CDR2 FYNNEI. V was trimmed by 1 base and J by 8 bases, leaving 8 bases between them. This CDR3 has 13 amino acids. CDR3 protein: CASSEEGSGELFF. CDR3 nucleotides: TGTGCCAGCAGTGAAGAAGGGTCTGGGGAGCTGTTTTTT.

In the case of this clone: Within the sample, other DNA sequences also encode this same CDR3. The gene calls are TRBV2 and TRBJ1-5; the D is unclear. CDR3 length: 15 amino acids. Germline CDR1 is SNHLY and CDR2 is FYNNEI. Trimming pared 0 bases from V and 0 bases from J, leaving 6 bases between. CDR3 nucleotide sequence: TGTGCCAGCAGTGAAGCCGGGGTTAGCAATCAGCCCCAGCATTTT. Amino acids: CASSEAGVSNQPQHF.

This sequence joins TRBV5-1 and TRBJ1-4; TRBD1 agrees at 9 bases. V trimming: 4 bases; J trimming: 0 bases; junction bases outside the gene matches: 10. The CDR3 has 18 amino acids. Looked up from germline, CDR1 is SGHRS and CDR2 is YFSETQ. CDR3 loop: CASSEGLQGAATNEKLFF. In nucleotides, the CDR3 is TGCGCCAGCAGCGAGGGACTACAGGGGGCTGCAACTAATGAAAAACTGTTTTTT. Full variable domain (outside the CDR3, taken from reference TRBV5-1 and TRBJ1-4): KAGVTQTPRYLIKTRGQQVTLSCSPISGHRSVSWYQQTPGQGLQFLFEYFSETQRNKGNFPGRFSGRQFSNSRSEMNVSTLELGDSALYLCASSEGLQGAATNEKLFFGSGTQLSVL.

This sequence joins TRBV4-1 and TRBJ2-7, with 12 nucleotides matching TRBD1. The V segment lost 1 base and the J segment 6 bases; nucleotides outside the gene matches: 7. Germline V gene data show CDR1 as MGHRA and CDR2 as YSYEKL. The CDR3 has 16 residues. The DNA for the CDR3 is TGCGCCAGCAGCCAAGGATCGGGACAGGGGGCGCGCGAGCAGTACTTC. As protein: CASSQGSGQGAREQYF.

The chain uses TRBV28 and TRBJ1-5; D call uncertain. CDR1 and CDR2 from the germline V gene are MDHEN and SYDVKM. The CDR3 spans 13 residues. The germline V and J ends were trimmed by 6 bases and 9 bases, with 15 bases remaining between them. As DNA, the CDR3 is TGTGCCAGCAGCCCCCCCCATTCAGGGCCCCAGCATTTT. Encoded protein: CASSPPHSGPQHF. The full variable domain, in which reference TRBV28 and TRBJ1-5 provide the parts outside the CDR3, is DVKVTQSSRYLVKRTGEKVFLECVQDMDHENMFWYRQDPGLGLRLIYFSYDVKMKEKGDIPEGYSVSREKKERFSLILESASTNQTSMYLCASSPPHSGPQHFGDGTRLSIL.

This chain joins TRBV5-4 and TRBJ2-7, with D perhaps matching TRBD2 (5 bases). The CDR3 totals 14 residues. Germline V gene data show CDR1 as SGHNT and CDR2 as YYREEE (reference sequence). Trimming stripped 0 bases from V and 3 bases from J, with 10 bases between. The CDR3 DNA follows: TGTGCCAGCAGCTTGGTTGGTAGCGACTACGAGCAGTACTTC. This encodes CASSLVGSDYEQYF.